This T cell receptor beta chain came from a study of long-term antiretroviral therapy in people with HIV. At the level of the study: Sampling started about a decade before the 2015 immediate-ART recommendation.

Researchers report immunoSEQ v3.0 was run at survey level. Only in-frame clones appear in the TCRdb table, and some are missing; sequencing was by immunoSEQ multiplex PCR. Of about 16,000 clones detected, roughly 75% appear once; the ten largest clones hold approximately 15%. In the case of this clone: Antigen specificity is unknown.

Study observations and caveats: Participants lacked recorded data on ART adherence, viral resistance or therapy changes. Blood sampling spanned 2004 to 2017, possibly under older ART regimens. Relative to transplant donor controls, diversity remained lower despite increasing after ART.

This TCR came from a woman in her forties or fifties with HIV. The sequenced sample was unsorted PBMCs, obtained 1.5 years before starting antiretroviral therapy.

The CDR3 sequence is CALLLTGANTGELFF. The CDR3 DNA reads as TGTGCCCTCTTACTTACAGGGGCGAACACCGGGGAGCTGTTTTTT. The V call is TRBV30, the J call TRBJ2-2; TRBD1 aligns across 7 bases. The CDR3 is 15 amino acids. J gave up 0 bases and V 8 bases, and 9 bases lay outside the gene matches. Germline V gene lookup returns CDR1 GTSNPN and CDR2 SVGIG (reference sequence).